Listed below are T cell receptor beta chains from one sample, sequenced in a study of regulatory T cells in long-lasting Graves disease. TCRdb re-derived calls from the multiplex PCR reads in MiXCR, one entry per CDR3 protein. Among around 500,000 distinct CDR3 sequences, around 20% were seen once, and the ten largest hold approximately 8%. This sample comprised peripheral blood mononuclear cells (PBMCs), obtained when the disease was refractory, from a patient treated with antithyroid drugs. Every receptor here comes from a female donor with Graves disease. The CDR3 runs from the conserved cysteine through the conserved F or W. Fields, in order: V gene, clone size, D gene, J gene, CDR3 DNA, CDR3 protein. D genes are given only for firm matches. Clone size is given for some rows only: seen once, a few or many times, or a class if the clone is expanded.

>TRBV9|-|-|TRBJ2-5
TGTGCCAGCAGTCCGCCCCTAAAAGAGACCCAGTACTTC
CASSPPLKETQYF
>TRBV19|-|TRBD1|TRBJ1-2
TGTGCCAGTAGTATCACAGGGGGGAAGGACTATGGCTACACCTTC
CASSITGGKDYGYTF
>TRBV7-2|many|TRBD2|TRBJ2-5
TGTGCCAGCAGCTCCGCCCTGGGACTAGCGGGACAGTACTTC
CASSSALGLAGQYF
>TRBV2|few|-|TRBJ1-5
TGTGCCAGCAGTGAAACGGATCCTCAGCCCCAGCATTTT
CASSETDPQPQHF
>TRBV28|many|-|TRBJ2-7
TGTGCCAGCAGTTTTCGGACAGTCTACGAGCAGTACTTC
CASSFRTVYEQYF
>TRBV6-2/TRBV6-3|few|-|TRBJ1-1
TGTGCCTCCAGGGACGGGGGCACTGAAGCTTTCTTT
CASRDGGTEAFF
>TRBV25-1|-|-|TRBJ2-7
TGTGCCAGCAGCGCCACACCTAATGGGAGTGACGGGTCCTACGAGCAGTACTTC
CASSATPNGSDGSYEQYF
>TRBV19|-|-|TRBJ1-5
TGTGCCAGTAGTATGGGGGGGATTGATCAGCCCCAGCATTTT
CASSMGGIDQPQHF
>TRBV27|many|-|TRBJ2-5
TGTGCCAGCAGGACCCGTCGAGAACAAGAGACCCAGTACTTC
CASRTRREQETQYF
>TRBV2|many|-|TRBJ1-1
TGTGCCAGCAGTTACACTGAAGCTTTCTTT
CASSYTEAFF
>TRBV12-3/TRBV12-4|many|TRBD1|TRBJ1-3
TGTGCCAGCAGTTTAAGGGACAGTGGAAACACCATATATTTT
CASSLRDSGNTIYF
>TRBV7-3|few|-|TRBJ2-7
TGTGCCAGCAGCTTAGAACAGGGTAGGGGCTACGAGCAGTACTTC
CASSLEQGRGYEQYF
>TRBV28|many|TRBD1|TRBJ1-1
TGTGCCAGCAGTTTGTCAGACAGGGTTATGGGGAACACTGAAGCTTTCTTT
CASSLSDRVMGNTEAFF
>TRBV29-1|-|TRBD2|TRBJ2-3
TGCAGCGCTGAGGGTCTAGCGGGCGTCTACAGCACAGATACGCAGTATTTT
CSAEGLAGVYSTDTQYF
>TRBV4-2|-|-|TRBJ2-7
TGTGCCAGCAGCCAAGGAGCTGGGGCCTACGAGCAGTACTTC
CASSQGAGAYEQYF
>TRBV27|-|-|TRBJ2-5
TGTGCCAGCACCTACGGGGGGACCCAGTACTTC
CASTYGGTQYF
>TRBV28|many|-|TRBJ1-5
TGTGCCAGCAGTTTAGGTGGCCAGCAAAATCAGCCCCAGCATTTT
CASSLGGQQNQPQHF
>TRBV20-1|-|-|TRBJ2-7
TGCAGTGGAACTTCCCTGGGATTCTACGAGCAGTACTTC
CSGTSLGFYEQYF
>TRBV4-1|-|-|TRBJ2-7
TGCGCCAGCAGCCAAGATTTGGTCGAGCAGTACTTC
CASSQDLVEQYF
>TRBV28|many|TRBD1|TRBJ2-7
TGTGCCAGCAGCTCTAGGAGCTTAGGGACAGGGTTTAAAGAGCAGTACTTC
CASSSRSLGTGFKEQYF
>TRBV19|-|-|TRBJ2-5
TGTGCCATCAATGCGGGCCCCCCAAGGGGAGAGACCCAGTACTTC
CAINAGPPRGETQYF
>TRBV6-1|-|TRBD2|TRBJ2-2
TGTGCCAGCAGTCTCCGAGCGGGGGTCACCGGGGAGCTGTTTTTT
CASSLRAGVTGELFF
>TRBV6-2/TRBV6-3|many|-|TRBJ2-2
TGTGCCAGCAGTTACTCGGGGGGCGGGGAGCTGTTTTTT
CASSYSGGGELFF
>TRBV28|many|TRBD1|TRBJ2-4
TGTGCCAGCTTACGACAGGGGAGAGGAGCCAAAAACATTCAGTACTTC
CASLRQGRGAKNIQYF
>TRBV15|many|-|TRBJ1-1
TGTGCCACCAGCAGAGGCGACAGCATGAACACTGAAGCTTTCTTT
CATSRGDSMNTEAFF
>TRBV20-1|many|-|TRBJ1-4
TGCAGTGCTAGCTTTCCGGCGGGTGGGGAAAAACTGTTTTTT
CSASFPAGGEKLFF
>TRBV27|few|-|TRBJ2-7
TGTGCCAGCAGTTTAGCCCCCGTCGAGCAGTACTTC
CASSLAPVEQYF
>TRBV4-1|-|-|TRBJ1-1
TGCGCCAGCAGCCAATCCGGAAGAGCCCCGAGGACTGAAGCTTTCTTT
CASSQSGRAPRTEAFF
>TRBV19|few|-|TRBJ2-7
TGTGCCAGTAGCTCCACAGGGAGTGGGTCCTACGAGCAGTACTTC
CASSSTGSGSYEQYF
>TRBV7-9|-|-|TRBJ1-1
TGTGCCAGCAGCTTTAAAGGACGGACTGAAGCTTTCTTT
CASSFKGRTEAFF
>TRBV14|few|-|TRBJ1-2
TGTGCCAGCAGCCAAGACTTAGGCAGCTTCTTGATAGGCTATGGCTACACCTTC
CASSQDLGSFLIGYGYTF
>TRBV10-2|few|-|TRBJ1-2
TGCGCCAGCAGTGAGTCGGGGGATAACTATGGCTACACCTTC
CASSESGDNYGYTF
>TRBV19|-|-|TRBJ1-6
TGTGCCAGCTCTACACAGGGAGGGGGTTCACCCCTCCACTTT
CASSTQGGGSPLHF
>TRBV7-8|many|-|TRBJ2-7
TGTGCCAGCAGCTTAATGACGGTGGGGATAGGGTTCAACGAGCAGTACTTC
CASSLMTVGIGFNEQYF
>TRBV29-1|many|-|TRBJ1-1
TGCAGCGTTGCGGGCAGACTGAACACTGAAGCTTTCTTT
CSVAGRLNTEAFF
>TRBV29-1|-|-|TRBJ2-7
TGCAGCGTTGGGGTTGCTACAGAGACCATCCCTGGGGAGTACTTC
CSVGVATETIPGEYF
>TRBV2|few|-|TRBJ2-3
TGTGCCAGCAGCCTGGGACGATTAAACACAGATACGCAGTATTTT
CASSLGRLNTDTQYF
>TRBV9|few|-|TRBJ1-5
TGTGCCAGCAGTCGGGACGGTTATAGCAATCAGCCCCAGCATTTT
CASSRDGYSNQPQHF
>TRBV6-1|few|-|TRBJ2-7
TGTGCCAGCAGTGAAGCGCTCCCTGGGCAGACCTACGGACAGTACTTC
CASSEALPGQTYGQYF
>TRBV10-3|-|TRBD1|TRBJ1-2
TGTGCCATCCCCATCGAGGGGGCGTATGGCTACACCTTC
CAIPIEGAYGYTF
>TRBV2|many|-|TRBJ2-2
TGTGCCAGCAACGTGATTGAAGGCCGCACCGGGGAGCTGTTTTTT
CASNVIEGRTGELFF
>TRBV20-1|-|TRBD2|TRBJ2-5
TGCAGTGCTAGGGGGCCGGGGACTAGCGGGAGCAGTATCCGAGAGACCCAGTACTTC
CSARGPGTSGSSIRETQYF